This record looks at one T cell receptor beta chain sequence and its context. Its antigen is currently unknown. The entry originates in a study of identical twins. Overall study results and limits: Possibly, invariant MAIT and iNKT cells partly confounded zero-insertion analyses.

Trimming stripped 5 bases from V and 6 bases from J, with 16 bases between. CDR3 size: 13 residues. In germline, CDR1 is DFQATT, CDR2 SNEGSKA (reference sequence). Each CDR3 protein is one row after TCRdb ran MiXCR on the 5' RACE reads. The data contain 600,000 to 850,000 distinct CDR3 sequences, roughly 20% of them singletons. This sample also appeared in a second study, on T cells expressing NK-cell markers. This second report adds: Several experiments added an anti-gamma-delta TCR antibody to sort only alpha-beta TCR T cells.

The clonotype originates from a woman in her late teens or twenties in good health. This chain joins TRBV20-1 and TRBJ1-2, with D hard to call. Sequencing was done on a sample of PBMCs. The CDR3 here is CSAPPWAGDGYTF. CDR3 coding DNA: TGCAGTGCTCCCCCATGGGCTGGGGATGGCTACACCTTC.